The clone carrying this T cell receptor beta chain was picked up one time. Its antigen is currently unknown. The data stem from a study of T cell responses to AZD1222 COVID-19 vaccine. The table came from immunoSEQ multiplex PCR; TCRdb's copy has only in-frame clones and leaves some out. The table lists more than 140,000 clones, more than 80% of them singletons. Study-wide results and limits: A reported finding is that nearly half of spike-specific TCRs target unmutated variant regions. Clonal diversity may have been underestimated, and the donors were mostly white British, with more females than males.

This CDR3 is 16 amino acids long. Germline CDR1 reads SGHRS; CDR2 reads YFSETQ. V was trimmed by 1 base and J by 0 bases, leaving 10 bases between them. This receptor was taken from an adult in good health. V and J are TRBV5-1 and TRBJ2-2, with a tentative D call TRBD2 (5 bases). Sample: peripheral blood, taken on day 0 of MenACWY control vaccination. CDR3 sequence: CASSLTGRANTGELFF. The CDR3 coding sequence is TGCGCCAGCAGCTTGACGGGAAGGGCGAACACCGGGGAGCTGTTTTTT. The full variable domain, completed using reference TRBV5-1 and TRBJ2-2, is KAGVTQTPRYLIKTRGQQVTLSCSPISGHRSVSWYQQTPGQGLQFLFEYFSETQRNKGNFPGRFSGRQFSNSRSEMNVSTLELGDSALYLCASSLTGRANTGELFFGEGSRLTVL.